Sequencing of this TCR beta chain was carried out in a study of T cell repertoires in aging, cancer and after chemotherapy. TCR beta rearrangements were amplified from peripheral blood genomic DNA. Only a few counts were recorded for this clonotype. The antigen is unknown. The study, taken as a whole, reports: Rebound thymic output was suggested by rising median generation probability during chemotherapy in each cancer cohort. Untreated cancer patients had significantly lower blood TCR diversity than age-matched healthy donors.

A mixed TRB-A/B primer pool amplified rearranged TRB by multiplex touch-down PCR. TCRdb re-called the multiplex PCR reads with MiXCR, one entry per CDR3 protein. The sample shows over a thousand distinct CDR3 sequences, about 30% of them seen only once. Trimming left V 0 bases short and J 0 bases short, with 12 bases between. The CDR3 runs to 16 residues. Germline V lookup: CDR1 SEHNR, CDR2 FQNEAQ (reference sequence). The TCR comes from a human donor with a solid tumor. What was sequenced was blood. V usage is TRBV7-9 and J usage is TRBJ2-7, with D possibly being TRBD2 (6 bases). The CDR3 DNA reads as TGTGCCAGCAGCTTAGCGCGGGCGGGGAGCTCCTACGAGCAGTACTTC. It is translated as CASSLARAGSSYEQYF.